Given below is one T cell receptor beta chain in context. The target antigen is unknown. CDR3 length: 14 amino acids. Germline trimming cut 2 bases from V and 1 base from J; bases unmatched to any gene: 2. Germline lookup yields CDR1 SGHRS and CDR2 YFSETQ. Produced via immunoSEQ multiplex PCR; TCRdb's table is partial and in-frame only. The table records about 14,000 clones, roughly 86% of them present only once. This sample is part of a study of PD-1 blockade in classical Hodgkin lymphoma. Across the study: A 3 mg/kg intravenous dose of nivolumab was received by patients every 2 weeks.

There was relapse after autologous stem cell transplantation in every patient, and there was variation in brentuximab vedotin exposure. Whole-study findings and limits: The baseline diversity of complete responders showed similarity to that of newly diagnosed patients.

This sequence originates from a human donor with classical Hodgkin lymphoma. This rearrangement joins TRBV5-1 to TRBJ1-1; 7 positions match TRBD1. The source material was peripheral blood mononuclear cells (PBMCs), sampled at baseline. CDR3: CASSFRQGNTEAFF. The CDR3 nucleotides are TGCGCCAGCAGCTTTCGACAGGGGAACACTGAAGCTTTCTTT.